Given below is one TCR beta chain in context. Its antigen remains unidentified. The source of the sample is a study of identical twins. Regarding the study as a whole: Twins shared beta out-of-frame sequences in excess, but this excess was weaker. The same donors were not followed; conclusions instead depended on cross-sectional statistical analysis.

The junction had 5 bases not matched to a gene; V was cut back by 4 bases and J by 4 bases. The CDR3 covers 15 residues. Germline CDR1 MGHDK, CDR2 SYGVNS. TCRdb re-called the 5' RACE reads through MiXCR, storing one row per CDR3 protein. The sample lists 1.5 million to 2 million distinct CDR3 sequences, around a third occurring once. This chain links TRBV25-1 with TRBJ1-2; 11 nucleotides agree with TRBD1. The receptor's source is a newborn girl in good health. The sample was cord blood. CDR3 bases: TGTGCCAGCAGTGCTTTTGGACAGGGGGCCTATGGCTACACCTTC. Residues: CASSAFGQGAYGYTF.